This TCR beta chain was identified in a study of monozygotic twins with cystic fibrosis. The study's findings and limits: Median Simpson clonality of approximately 0.0088 suggested naive T cells predominated.

Libraries were prepared by immunoSEQ multiplex PCR; TCRdb keeps only in-frame clonotypes and omits some of them. The sample holds 14,000 or so clones, 90% to 95% seen once. About this clone: As yet, its antigen is unknown.

Material for sequencing was blood. This clonotype originated in a girl aged 2 to 9 with cystic fibrosis.

DNA of the CDR3: TGTGCCTGGAGTAGACAGGGGATCACCGGGGAGCTGTTTTTT. Protein: CAWSRQGITGELFF. The chain combines TRBV30 with TRBJ2-2; TRBD1 matches 8 bases. The CDR3 extends over 14 amino acids. CDR1 is GTSNPN and CDR2 is SVGIG in the germline V gene (reference sequence). The trim removed 2 bases at V and 4 bases at J, leaving 3 bases unmatched.